These 24 T cell receptor beta chains share one sample of origin, sequenced in a study of cytomegalovirus exposure and HLA in healthy donors. Primers for the PCR totalled 60 Vbeta and 13 Jbeta. Some clones are missing from TCRdb's copy, which holds only in-frame ones; the method was immunoSEQ multiplex PCR. The repertoire holds under 150,000 clones, with about 79% as singletons. Sequencing was performed on PBMCs. Receptor source: a man aged 45-60 years in good health and CMV-seronegative.

The chain uses TRBV9 and TRBJ2-1, with D perhaps matching TRBD2 (5 bases). CDR1 and CDR2 (germline): SGDLS, YYNGEE. Trimming stripped 1 base from V and 5 bases from J, with 10 bases between. There are 14 residues in the CDR3. The DNA for the CDR3 is TGTGCCAGCAGCGTATTAGACGGGGACAATGAGCAGTTCTTC. This sequence encodes CASSVLDGDNEQFF.

In its sample, this clone was seen a few times. The chain is built from TRBV18 and TRBJ1-2; 7 bases are a match to TRBD1. This CDR3 spans 14 amino acids. Trimming removed 3 bases from V and 2 bases from J; junction bases left unmatched: 3. Germline values: CDR1 KGHSH, CDR2 LQKENI. The CDR3 here is CASSPDRENYGYTF. The CDR3 coding sequence is TGTGCCAGCTCACCCGACAGGGAGAACTATGGCTACACCTTC.

This clone was seen only once. J is TRBJ1-6 and V is TRBV7-8; 7 bases match TRBD1. The V gene end was trimmed by 4 bases and the J gene end by 2 bases; junction bases not matched to a gene: 11. This CDR3 is 18 amino acids long. Germline V gene data show CDR1 as SGHVS and CDR2 as FQNEAQ. CDR3 coding DNA: TGTGCCAGCAGCTCCCCGACAGGGATTGGGACCTATAATTCACCCCTCCACTTT. This gives the protein CASSSPTGIGTYNSPLHF.

DNA of the CDR3: TGTGCCAGCAGCTTAACTAAGGCACAGGGGGCTTTTGGCTACACCTTC. Protein: CASSLTKAQGAFGYTF. This sequence joins TRBV7-9 and TRBJ1-2; 9 nucleotides align to TRBD1. V lost 2 bases and J lost 7; bases outside the gene matches: 11. This CDR3 has 16 amino acids. Germline V gives CDR1 SEHNR, CDR2 FQNEAQ (reference sequence).

The V gene is TRBV7-6, the J gene TRBJ1-2, with D possibly being TRBD1 (6 bases). The germline CDR1 and CDR2 sequences are SGHVS and FNYEAQ. V was trimmed by 4 bases and J by 6 bases, leaving 12 bases between them. The length of the CDR3 is 13 residues. The CDR3 protein is CASSSSNRDGYTF. The CDR3 DNA reads as TGTGCCAGCAGCTCGTCTAACAGGGATGGCTACACCTTC.

The V gene is TRBV2, the J gene TRBJ1-6; the match to TRBD1 covers 10 bases. This CDR3 is 15 amino acids long. Per germline, CDR1 SNHLY and CDR2 FYNNEI. The V segment lost 0 bases and the J segment 9 bases; nucleotides outside the gene matches: 2. CDR3 bases: TGTGCCAGCAGTGAAGCGAGGACAGGGGGTTCACCCCTCCACTTT. Translation gives CASSEARTGGSPLHF.

V usage is TRBV7-8 and J usage is TRBJ2-7; D possibly corresponds to TRBD1 (5 bases). Germline-derived CDR1 and CDR2 are SGHVS and FQNEAQ. This CDR3 spans 14 amino acids. Trimming stripped 5 bases from V and 0 bases from J, with 11 bases between. Here the CDR3 reads CASSLPQGSYEQYF. CDR3 nucleotides: TGTGCCAGCAGCCTGCCCCAGGGCTCCTACGAGCAGTACTTC.

The sample holds a few counts of this clone. The chain links TRBV6-5 to TRBJ1-1; TRBD1 might be the D (5 bases). Germline CDR1 and CDR2: MNHEY and SVGAGI. CDR3 length equals 14 residues. V lost 0 bases and J lost 5, with 10 bases in between. The CDR3 spells CASSYSAGKTEAFF. CDR3 DNA: TGTGCCAGCAGTTACTCAGCAGGGAAGACTGAAGCTTTCTTT.

The chain recombines TRBV2 with TRBJ1-3; no clear D. Germline CDR1 is SNHLY and CDR2 is FYNNEI. The CDR3 spans 14 residues. Trimming stripped 7 bases from V and 3 bases from J, with 13 bases between. CDR3 sequence: CASTSFDYGNTIYF. The CDR3 coding sequence is TGTGCCAGCACGTCGTTTGACTATGGAAACACCATATATTTT.

The gene calls are TRBV5-6 and TRBJ1-1; a weak D match, TRBD1 (5 bases). CDR1 is SGHDT, CDR2 YYEEEE, per germline. There are 17 residues in the CDR3. With 3 bases removed from V and 3 bases from J, the gap between germline ends came to 21 bases. For the CDR3, the DNA is TGTGCCAGCAGCTCTCGACGGGCCCGCGGGGGGTACACTGAAGCTTTCTTT. This encodes CASSSRRARGGYTEAFF.

J is TRBJ1-1 and V is TRBV5-1, with 7 bases identical to TRBD1. The germline V gene encodes CDR1 SGHRS and CDR2 YFSETQ. J lost 4 bases, V lost 4 bases, and 1 base had no gene match. The CDR3 runs to 12 residues. The CDR3 bases are TGCGCCAGCAGCGGGGACAGCACTGAAGCTTTCTTT. Encoded protein: CASSGDSTEAFF.

The J gene is TRBJ1-5, the V gene TRBV19, with 8 bases matching TRBD1. V lost 1 base, J lost 7 bases, and 6 bases stayed unmatched. Germline loops: CDR1 LNHDA, CDR2 SQIVND (reference sequence). This CDR3 comprises 15 residues. CDR3 loop: CASSIVQGARQPQHF. The CDR3 coding sequence is TGTGCCAGTAGTATAGTCCAGGGGGCAAGGCAGCCCCAGCATTTT. Complete variable domain (other parts from reference TRBV19 and TRBJ1-5): DGGITQSPKYLFRKEGQNVTLSCEQNLNHDAMYWYRQDPGQGLRLIYYSQIVNDFQKGDIAEGYSVSREKKESFPLTVTSAQKNPTAFYLCASSIVQGARQPQHFGDGTRLSIL.

In this sample, this clone turned up a few times. The rearrangement joins TRBV27 to TRBJ2-7; the match to TRBD1 covers 9 bases. This CDR3 is built from 15 residues. In germline, CDR1 is MNHEY, CDR2 SMNVEV (reference sequence). The V and J ends lost 6 bases and 3 bases, in that order; junction bases with no gene match: 9. The CDR3 bases are TGTGCCAGCAGAACAACAGGGGGCGTAGTCTACGAGCAGTACTTC. Translated: CASRTTGGVVYEQYF.

This clone was seen once. V usage is TRBV6-1 and J usage is TRBJ1-6; 8 bases line up with TRBD1. CDR1 is MNHNS, CDR2 SASEGT, per germline. This CDR3 comprises 15 residues. The V and J ends lost 1 base and 5 bases, in that order; junction bases with no gene match: 1. The CDR3 sequence: CASSEGQGNNSPLHF. The CDR3 coding sequence is TGTGCCAGCAGTGAAGGACAGGGGAATAATTCACCCCTCCACTTT.

V usage is TRBV10-3 and J usage is TRBJ1-3; D gene ambiguous. With 6 bases removed from V and 0 bases from J, the gap between germline ends came to 12 bases. There are 15 residues in the CDR3. CDR1 is ENHRY, CDR2 SYGVKD, per germline. The CDR3 sequence: CAIRDGRDSGNTIYF. The CDR3 DNA reads TGTGCCATCAGGGACGGACGGGACTCTGGAAACACCATATATTTT.

This chain connects TRBV19 to TRBJ1-4, with unresolved D. CDR1 is LNHDA and CDR2 is SQIVND in the germline V gene (reference sequence). V lost 3 bases to trimming and J lost 0 bases, with 11 bases between them. The CDR3 runs 16 residues. CDR3 nucleotides: TGTGCCAGTAGTATGCTGGCAGAACCAACTAATGAAAAACTGTTTTTT. Protein product: CASSMLAEPTNEKLFF. The whole variable domain, remainder taken from reference TRBV19 and TRBJ1-4, is DGGITQSPKYLFRKEGQNVTLSCEQNLNHDAMYWYRQDPGQGLRLIYYSQIVNDFQKGDIAEGYSVSREKKESFPLTVTSAQKNPTAFYLCASSMLAEPTNEKLFFGSGTQLSVL.

CDR3 DNA: TGTGCCAGTAGTATAGCTGGAGAAGCTAACTATGGCTACACCTTC. Translating it yields CASSIAGEANYGYTF. This sequence joins TRBV19 and TRBJ1-2; D gene uncertain. The CDR3 has 15 amino acids. Germline V gene data show CDR1 as LNHDA and CDR2 as SQIVND (reference sequence). V lost 1 base to trimming and J lost 0 bases, with 9 bases between them.

This sequence joins TRBV11-1 and TRBJ2-5; unclear D gene. V shed 4 bases and J shed 3 bases, with 12 bases lying between them. The CDR3 totals 14 residues. Germline V gives CDR1 SGHAT, CDR2 FQDESV (reference sequence). In DNA form, the CDR3 reads TGTGCCAGCAGCTCTAACAGTGGCAAAGAGACCCAGTACTTC. This encodes CASSSNSGKETQYF.

The chain employs TRBV9 and TRBJ2-1, with 7 bases aligning to TRBD1. Germline trimming cut 3 bases from V and 4 bases from J; bases unmatched to any gene: 7. The CDR3 runs 15 residues. Germline assignment: CDR1 SGDLS and CDR2 YYNGEE. The CDR3, as DNA: TGTGCCAGCAGCGGAGGGACAGAGCTTTACAATGAGCAGTTCTTC. Protein product: CASSGGTELYNEQFF.

This sequence joins TRBV4-1 and TRBJ1-1; D may be TRBD1 (6 bases). The V end was cut by 2 bases, the J end by 5 bases, with 12 bases between. Germline-derived CDR1 and CDR2 are MGHRA and YSYEKL. This CDR3 region has 14 residues. CDR3 region: CASSQPGVRTEAFF. For the CDR3, the DNA is TGCGCCAGCAGCCAACCAGGGGTTCGGACTGAAGCTTTCTTT.

This clone was recorded a few times. The CDR3 DNA reads as TGTGCCAGCAGTGTAAGCGCATACAATGAGCAGTTCTTC. This gives the protein CASSVSAYNEQFF. The chain links TRBV5-4 to TRBJ2-1; D is ambiguous. Trimming took 5 bases from V and 4 from J, leaving 10 bases between them. In germline, CDR1 is SGHNT, CDR2 YYREEE (reference sequence). The CDR3 covers 13 residues.

The chain combines TRBV5-1 with TRBJ2-2; the match to TRBD1 covers 7 bases. Germline V gene lookup returns CDR1 SGHRS and CDR2 YFSETQ. With 4 bases clipped from V and 7 bases from J, the junction kept 7 bases outside the gene matches. CDR3 length: 14 amino acids. This CDR3 is CASSQGQVGGELFF. The CDR3 DNA is TGCGCCAGCAGCCAAGGACAGGTCGGCGGGGAGCTGTTTTTT. The entire variable domain, with the rest obtained from reference TRBV5-1 and TRBJ2-2, is as follows: KAGVTQTPRYLIKTRGQQVTLSCSPISGHRSVSWYQQTPGQGLQFLFEYFSETQRNKGNFPGRFSGRQFSNSRSEMNVSTLELGDSALYLCASSQGQVGGELFFGEGSRLTVL.

The chain joins TRBV28 to TRBJ1-1; D is undetermined. V lost 3 bases and J lost 8, with 10 bases in between. The CDR3 is 12 amino acids. Germline assignment: CDR1 MDHEN and CDR2 SYDVKM. For the CDR3, the DNA is TGTGCCAGCAGTTTGGTTCGCAGGGAAGCTTTCTTT. Residues: CASSLVRREAFF.

The chain joins TRBV4-3 to TRBJ2-7; D is ambiguous. Germline CDR1 LGHNA, CDR2 YSLEER. Deletions cut 0 bases from V and 3 bases from J, with 12 bases between. This CDR3 region has 15 residues. CDR3: CASSQEDHSLYEQYF. CDR3 sequence (DNA): TGCGCCAGCAGCCAAGAAGATCACAGCCTCTACGAGCAGTACTTC.